This TCR beta chain appears in the sequencing data of a study of shared clonotypes between healthy human individuals (TCRdb year 2020). Some background on the complete study: The cohort included three men and two women between 18 and 49 years of age. To increase sequencing depth and limit assay-specific biases, different laboratories used diverse techniques to prepare libraries and sequence TCR repertoires. Per donor, three plates each were used for CD4 naive and CD4 memory, two for CD8 naive, and one for CD8 memory. Leukapheresis yielded between about 0.94 and 8.9 billion PBMCs per donor. To estimate repertoire size and how much clonotype sharing occurs between individuals, the study deeply sequenced the blood TCR repertoires of roughly 5 healthy adults.

As to this clone: Its antigen is currently not known. Base quality data are lacking; no much larger clone is found one base away. Other nucleotide sequences from this sample produce the same CDR3.

Trimming costs V 5 bases and J 0 bases, and their ends lie 11 bases apart. Spanning cysteine to phenylalanine, the CDR3 consists of 14 amino acids. CDR3 DNA only is kept here, 42 bases in frame from base 1. Reading the germline V gene (reference sequence) gives CDR1 SEHNR and CDR2 FQNEAQ. The paper as a whole reports these results and caveats: When a handful of donors were compared, the shared fraction of clonotypes was about 5% for naive CD4, around 3.5% for naive CD8, 2% to 2.5% for memory CD4, and approximately 0.4% for memory CD8. Pairwise subsampling led to the expectation that sequencing depth would affect the degree of clonotype sharing among donors. Sampling was limited to blood, and TCR repertoires in tissue likely differ from TCR repertoires in blood. Incomplete sequencing was indicated by rarefaction of sorted-subset datasets, despite the large sequencing depth. Naive subsets generally had larger estimated clonotype richness than memory subsets. The genetic and exposure-history diversity represented was limited by the small number of donors. Compared with non-shared clonotypes, the clonotypes found in all four sorted-subset donors had higher generation probabilities.

Using the deep immunoSEQ assay, TCR CDR3 regions were amplified from genomic DNA by multiplex PCR. Extracted genomic DNA from each cell subset was spread evenly across all wells of several immunoSEQ 96-well plates, with each plate serving as a replicate. For sorted subsets, 150 to 250 ng genomic DNA, equal to some 30,000 T cell genomes, was loaded into each replicate PCR. The purified libraries were quantified using a Qubit 3.0 fluorometer, sized with a Bioanalyzer 2100, and then quantified again using the KAPA Library Quantification kit. Each immunoSEQ 96-well plate was sequenced on its own single-read 150-cycle Illumina NextSeq 550 flow cell. In the authors' own workflow: Because the immunoSEQ output held only junctional sequences and lacked quality scores, the filtering could not match the filtering applied to full-length reads. To assign V/J genes and CDR3, sequences were annotated against IMGT germline references using PyIR, a Python wrapper for IgBLAST v1.9. Reads were filtered out if the reads had weak V/J assignments (E-value above 1e-6), no CDR3, stop codons, out-of-frame junctions, or ambiguous translated residues. V3J clonotypes were defined as sequences sharing an identical inferred V gene, J gene, and CDR3 amino acid sequence. Percentage overlap between repertoires was calculated by dividing the number of shared unique clonotypes by the size of the smaller repertoire. Repertoire richness was assessed with RTK rarefaction, the Chao1 estimator, and Recon v2.1 estimates of unobserved clonotypes. OLGA was used to compute generation probabilities for all TCRbeta clonotypes that the gDNA method yielded from a handful of donors. What TCRdb holds here is the immuneACCESS table cut down to in-frame rearrangements. Part of the clones is not present; checked against another copy, under half of the missing clones reflect an unresolved V gene, and the others are unexplained. Clone size and V and J calls were adopted from that table, with D and trimming inferred from the DNA. The sample has about 800,000 clones on record, 96% of them singletons. The biggest ten clones account for under 0.3% of the sample.

CD8 naive samples were obtained by positive selection for CCR7 among CD45RO-negative cells, yielding a CD45RA+CCR7+ population from which TemRA cells were excluded. The donors were healthy, HIV-negative adults with no recently reported acute infections or vaccinations. Every donor was a Caucasian adult living in Nashville, Tennessee, USA. Blood was collected by leukapheresis, and PBMCs were isolated by Ficoll-Histopaque density gradient centrifugation and then cryopreserved in liquid nitrogen vapor phase. Analytical flow cytometry was used to check the purity and quantity of every magnetically sorted T cell population. Genomic DNA was isolated from every sorted fraction and measured by UV absorbance on a Nanodrop 2000c.

Sequencing input: naive CD8+ T cells sorted from blood. What this sample's cell subset or site label stands for: CD45RA+CCR7+. The clonotype was recovered from a man aged 25 to 45 in good health. Recombination connected TRBV7-9 to TRBJ2-7, with a tentative D gene TRBD2 over 5 matching bases. Read as DNA, the sequence is TGTGCCAGCAGCGGGAGCGGTAGCTCCTACGAGCAGTACTTC. The resulting protein is CASSGSGSSYEQYF.